Listed here are 4 T cell receptor beta chains from one sample, sequenced in a study of OX40 agonist ivuxolimab in advanced cancers. Using immunoSEQ multiplex PCR, the repertoire was profiled, and TCRdb retains in-frame clones only, with some absent. The sample includes 66,000 or so clones, roughly 87% of them seen just once. The sequencing here drew on CD4+ or CD8+ T cells sorted from blood, taken in a trial of the OX40 agonist ivuxolimab. These receptors were collected from an adult with an advanced solid tumor such as melanoma, head and neck, liver or kidney cancer.

J is TRBJ1-2 and V is TRBV11-2; possible D gene TRBD1, 5 bases. V lost 8 bases and J lost 2, with 24 bases in between. The CDR3 is 17 amino acids. The germline V gene has CDR1 SGHAT and CDR2 FQNNGV. CDR3 amino acids: CASRKITPRQGNYGYTF. The CDR3 DNA is TGTGCCAGCCGCAAAATCACACCGAGGCAGGGAAACTATGGCTACACCTTC.

J is TRBJ1-1 and V is TRBV10-1; possible D gene TRBD1, 5 bases. V lost 4 bases, J lost 2 bases, and 14 bases lay in between. Germline V CDR1 and CDR2: WNHNN, SYGVQD (reference sequence). The CDR3 is made up of 15 amino acids. The CDR3 loop reads CASSVHRLTNTEAFF. CDR3 coding DNA: TGCGCCAGCAGTGTGCACAGGCTGACAAACACTGAAGCTTTCTTT.

The J gene is TRBJ2-3, the V gene TRBV29-1; 7 nucleotides match TRBD1. The germline V gene encodes CDR1 SQVTM and CDR2 ANQGSEA. The CDR3 covers 17 residues. The V segment lost 6 bases and the J segment 1 base; nucleotides outside the gene matches: 16. CDR3 residues: CSVGATQGVARTDTQYF. The CDR3 DNA reads as TGCAGCGTGGGTGCCACGCAGGGGGTGGCCCGCACAGATACGCAGTATTTT.

This clone was found a few times. The chain joins TRBV4-1 to TRBJ2-7; 9 bases map to TRBD1. CDR3 size: 15 residues. From germline, CDR1 is MGHRA and CDR2 YSYEKL. V was pared by 3 bases and J by 3 bases, with 6 bases of the junction left unmatched. CDR3 nucleotides: TGCGCCAGCAGCCATTCTGACAGGGGGAGCTACGAGCAGTACTTC. It yields the protein CASSHSDRGSYEQYF.